The 18 T cell receptor beta chains reported below all come from one sample, sequenced in a study of T cell responses to AZD1222 COVID-19 vaccine (dated by TCRdb to the early 2020s). Preparation of the library involved the immunoSEQ multiplex PCR assay. Not all clones reach the TCRdb copy of this immuneACCESS table, which keeps in-frame sequences only. Checked studies attribute under half of the gap to unresolved V genes and leave the rest unexplained. The sample table lists tens of thousands of clones, approximately 80% of them with a count of one. Over 12% of the sample comes from the top ten. Taken with the paper, the label for time point translates to: baseline before first vaccination. The material was peripheral blood, obtained on day 0 of AZD1222 vaccination. These receptors were obtained from an adult in good health.

The V call is TRBV15, the J call TRBJ1-5; D not certain. The germline V and J ends were trimmed by 0 bases and 9 bases, with 15 bases remaining between them. The CDR3 runs to 15 residues. Germline loops: CDR1 LNHNV, CDR2 YYDKDF (reference sequence). For the CDR3, the DNA is TGTGCCACCAGCAGAGATACGAGGCCCTCAGGGCCCCAGCATTTT. Amino acids: CATSRDTRPSGPQHF.

The V and J genes are TRBV10-3 and TRBJ1-2, with 8 bases aligning to TRBD1. CDR3 length: 17 residues. Germline V gene sequence: CDR1 ENHRY, CDR2 SYGVKD. V was clipped by 6 bases and J by 0 bases; unmatched bases: 12. The CDR3 DNA reads TGTGCCATCAGCGCCGGACAGGGCCCCGCCGCTAACTATGGCTACACCTTC. Its protein product is CAISAGQGPAANYGYTF.

This chain uses TRBV6-5 with TRBJ1-6; D remains unclear. Trimming cost V 5 bases and J 8 bases, with 13 bases left between them. Looked up from germline, CDR1 is MNHEY and CDR2 is SVGAGI. The CDR3 is made up of 14 amino acids. The CDR3 loop is CASSPRSYDSPLHF. CDR3 nucleotide sequence: TGTGCCAGCAGTCCCCGGAGCTACGATTCACCCCTCCACTTT.

CDR3 in amino acids: CASKRGGGELFF. DNA for the CDR3: TGTGCCAGCAAGAGAGGGGGCGGGGAGCTGTTTTTT. The chain joins TRBV11-2 to TRBJ2-2; weak D call: TRBD1 (6 bases). The CDR3 spans 12 residues. V was pared by 7 bases and J by 7 bases, with 10 bases between. CDR1 and CDR2 (germline): SGHAT, FQNNGV.

The chain combines TRBV5-4 with TRBJ1-6; D gene ambiguous. V lost 4 bases, J lost 7 bases, and 12 bases lay in between. Germline V gives CDR1 SGHNT, CDR2 YYREEE (reference sequence). There are 14 residues in the CDR3. CDR3 nucleotides: TGTGCCAGCAGCACCGACGCTCAAAATTCACCCCTCCACTTT. Its protein product is CASSTDAQNSPLHF.

This sequence joins TRBV7-8 and TRBJ2-7, with TRBD1 as a possible D gene (6 bases). The CDR3 is 14 amino acids. V lost 7 bases and J lost 2, with 15 bases in between. The germline V gene encodes CDR1 SGHVS and CDR2 FQNEAQ. CDR3 DNA sequence: TGTGCCAGCACGCGAGGAGCAGGGGCCTACGAGCAGTACTTC. Translated: CASTRGAGAYEQYF.

The gene calls are TRBV5-6 and TRBJ2-7, with a weak D call TRBD1 (5 bases). CDR1 and CDR2 from the germline V gene are SGHDT and YYEEEE. The germline V and J ends were trimmed by 1 base and 0 bases, with 8 bases remaining between them. There are 14 residues in the CDR3. The CDR3 region has the DNA TGTGCCAGCAGCTTGCCGGACACCTCCTACGAGCAGTACTTC. Protein product: CASSLPDTSYEQYF.

This clone was detected only once. The gene calls are TRBV6-5 and TRBJ1-5; tentatively, D is TRBD1 (6 bases). The germline V and J ends were trimmed by 6 bases and 7 bases, with 16 bases remaining between them. This CDR3 contains 14 residues. Germline values: CDR1 MNHEY, CDR2 SVGAGI. This chain's CDR3 is CASRYREGGQPQHF. Written as DNA, the CDR3 is TGTGCCAGCAGGTACAGGGAGGGAGGCCAGCCCCAGCATTTT.

The chain recombines TRBV6-1 with TRBJ2-7; D is uncertain. This CDR3 spans 16 amino acids. Germline V CDR1 and CDR2: MNHNS, SASEGT. V lost 1 base and J 0 bases, leaving 13 bases between the germline ends. The CDR3 protein is CASSEVAFLLSYEQYF. CDR3 nucleotide sequence: TGTGCCAGCAGTGAAGTGGCTTTTCTCCTCTCCTACGAGCAGTACTTC.

This clone showed up just a few times. This chain links TRBV7-8 with TRBJ2-6; D call uncertain. The germline V gene encodes CDR1 SGHVS and CDR2 FQNEAQ. V was pared by 1 base and J by 4 bases, with 11 bases between. CDR3 size: 16 residues. CDR3 bases: TGTGCCAGCAGCTTAGTTCCCCCCGCCGGGGCCAACGTCCTGACTTTC. Protein product: CASSLVPPAGANVLTF.

The chain uses TRBV7-2 and TRBJ2-5; 9 bases agree with TRBD2. CDR1 is SGHTA and CDR2 is FQGNSA in the germline V gene. V lost 3 bases, J lost 2 bases, and 10 bases stayed unmatched. There are 17 residues in the CDR3. CDR3 sequence (DNA): TGTGCCAGCAGCTTCGCGGGGGGGACAGAGACACAAGAGACCCAGTACTTC. Amino acids: CASSFAGGTETQETQYF. Based on the CDR3 plus reference TRBV7-2 and TRBJ2-5, the full variable domain is GAGVSQSPSNKVTEKGKDVELRCDPISGHTALYWYRQSLGQGLEFLIYFQGNSAPDKSGLPSDRFSAERTGGSVSTLTIQRTQQEDSAVYLCASSFAGGTETQETQYFGPGTRLLVL.

J is TRBJ2-3 and V is TRBV19; D is ambiguous. The CDR3 is 13 residues long. Trimming left V 1 base short and J 5 bases short, with 7 bases between. Per the germline V gene, CDR1 is LNHDA and CDR2 is SQIVND (reference sequence). CDR3 sequence (DNA): TGTGCCAGTAGTATAGGGCTCCTAGATACGCAGTATTTT. Residues: CASSIGLLDTQYF.

The CDR3 sequence: CASRDDRHNTEAFF. CDR3 coding DNA: TGTGCCAGTAGGGACGACAGACACAACACTGAAGCTTTCTTT. The rearrangement joins TRBV19 to TRBJ1-1, with D possibly matching TRBD1 (5 bases). The CDR3 is 14 amino acids. Looked up from germline, CDR1 is LNHDA and CDR2 is SQIVND (reference sequence). Trimming cost V 6 bases and J 2 bases, with 13 bases left between them.

The chain recombines TRBV7-9 with TRBJ2-7; 10 bases are shared with TRBD1. The V segment lost 4 bases and the J segment 6 bases; nucleotides outside the gene matches: 12. Germline values: CDR1 SEHNR, CDR2 FQNEAQ (reference sequence). The CDR3 is 16 residues long. The CDR3 coding sequence is TGTGCCAGCAGCTCGATCCCGGGACAGGGGAGGGGCGAGCAGTACTTC. Protein: CASSSIPGQGRGEQYF.

The chain is built from TRBV12-3 or TRBV12-4 and TRBJ1-1; D not certain. Trimming removed 6 bases at V and 2 bases at J, with 10 bases between. The CDR3 has 13 residues. Here the CDR3 reads CASRPDLNTEAFF. The CDR3 DNA sequence: TGTGCCAGCAGACCCGACCTAAACACTGAAGCTTTCTTT.

The chain is built from TRBV7-9 and TRBJ2-3; 12 bases map to TRBD2. Germline V gives CDR1 SEHNR, CDR2 FQNEAQ (reference sequence). CDR3 length equals 14 residues. Germline trimming cut 4 bases from V and 8 bases from J; bases unmatched to any gene: 4. CDR3 region: CASSSSGGAGTQYF. In nucleotides, the CDR3 is TGTGCCAGCAGCTCTAGCGGGGGGGCCGGTACGCAGTATTTT.

This chain uses TRBV20-1 with TRBJ1-1; the D gene is possibly TRBD1 (5 bases). Trimming cost V 1 base and J 10 bases, with 10 bases left between them. The length of the CDR3 is 11 residues. Germline loops: CDR1 DFQATT, CDR2 SNEGSKA (reference sequence). CDR3: CSARGSQGAFF. CDR3 nucleotide sequence: TGCAGTGCTAGAGGGTCGCAGGGAGCTTTCTTT.

This chain uses TRBV5-1 with TRBJ2-2; no definite D call. This CDR3 is built from 12 residues. Trimming left V 7 bases short and J 2 bases short, with 6 bases between. Germline V gene sequence: CDR1 SGHRS, CDR2 YFSETQ. The chain's CDR3 is CASAVNTGELFF. The CDR3 DNA follows: TGCGCCAGCGCAGTAAACACCGGGGAGCTGTTTTTT. The complete variable domain, with remaining parts taken from reference TRBV5-1 and TRBJ2-2, reads KAGVTQTPRYLIKTRGQQVTLSCSPISGHRSVSWYQQTPGQGLQFLFEYFSETQRNKGNFPGRFSGRQFSNSRSEMNVSTLELGDSALYLCASAVNTGELFFGEGSRLTVL.